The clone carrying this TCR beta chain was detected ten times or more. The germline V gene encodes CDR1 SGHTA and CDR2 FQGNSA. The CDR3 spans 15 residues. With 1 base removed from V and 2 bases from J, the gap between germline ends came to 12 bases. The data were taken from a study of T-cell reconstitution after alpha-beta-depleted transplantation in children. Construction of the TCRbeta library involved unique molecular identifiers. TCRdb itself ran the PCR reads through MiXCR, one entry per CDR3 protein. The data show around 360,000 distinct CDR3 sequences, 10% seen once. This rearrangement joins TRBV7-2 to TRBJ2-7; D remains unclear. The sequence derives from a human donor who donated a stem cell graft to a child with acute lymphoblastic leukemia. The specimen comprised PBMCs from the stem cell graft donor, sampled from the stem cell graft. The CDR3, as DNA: TGTGCCAGCAGCTTAGGGTTGGCAGGCCCCTACGAGCAGTACTTC. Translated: CASSLGLAGPYEQYF.